Listed here is a single T cell receptor beta chain. This sample also contains other DNA sequences that code for the same CDR3. V was clipped by 3 bases and J by 3 bases, with 8 bases between them. CDR1 is LGHNA and CDR2 is YSLEER in the germline V gene. This CDR3 comprises 13 residues. These data belong to a study of blood T cell repertoires in COVID-19. On the study more broadly: COVID-19 samples from acute and convalescent phases originated in the United States, Italy and Spain.

In the original analysis: Estimated nucleated cell counts came from reference gene primer amplification. Generated by immunoSEQ multiplex PCR, the TCRdb table keeps only in-frame clones and is missing some. V, J and clone size were drawn from that table, and D and trimming were deduced from the DNA. The repertoire holds around 220,000 clones, with about 85% as singletons. Input material: PBMCs or T cells enriched from blood (not recorded which). The sequence derives from a woman in her 30s with acute COVID-19. The chain couples TRBV4-3 to TRBJ1-1, with TRBD1 as a possible D gene (5 bases). The DNA for the CDR3 is TGCGCCAGCAGCCACCCAGGGTACACTGAAGCTTTCTTT. Translated, it gives CASSHPGYTEAFF.